This entry features one T cell receptor beta chain sequence. Its antigen is unidentified. The CDR3 runs to 14 residues. Trimming removed 7 bases from V and 0 bases from J; junction bases left unmatched: 6. Germline V gene data show CDR1 as MNHEY and CDR2 as SVGEGT. These data come from a study of identical twins. Study-level results: Cross-sectional statistics underpinned the conclusions; the same donors were not followed. Where out-of-frame alpha sequences were twin-shared, they showed excess low generation probability. Beta clonotypes that were abundant in cord blood contained fewer insertions, a pattern absent from memory repertoires.

TCRdb itself ran the 5' RACE reads through MiXCR, one entry per CDR3 protein. The sample contains 500,000 to 700,000 distinct CDR3 sequences, 7.1% of which appear only once. The same data also went into a second study, on yellow fever vaccine responses in identical twins. From that study: Vaccine-induced T cell responses in twins were reportedly observed to appear partly convergent, partly personalized.

The chain is built from TRBV6-2 or TRBV6-3 and TRBJ2-7, with TRBD2 matching over 7 bases. The sequence was obtained from a woman between 18 and 30 years old in good health. The sequenced sample consisted of PBMCs. The CDR3 protein is CASNREAYSYEQYF. The CDR3 nucleotides read TGTGCCAGCAACCGGGAGGCCTACTCCTACGAGCAGTACTTC.